These T cell receptor beta chains were read from a single sample in a study of T cells expressing NK-cell markers. Each CDR3 protein gets one entry in TCRdb, which reprocessed the 5' RACE reads and gives no DNA. Recorded for this sample: 150,000 to 170,000 distinct CDR3 sequences. The sequencing input was blood T cells: a sorted CD56 or NKG2C T cell subset, CD4+ or CD8+ T cells, or bulk PBMC T cells (not recorded which). The receptors stem from a woman aged 45-65 years in good health. CDR3s include the opening cysteine and the closing phenylalanine or tryptophan. Fields, in order: J gene, V gene, CDR3 protein.

J: TRBJ2-2
V: TRBV4-1
CDR3: CASSQETGAGELFF

J: TRBJ2-7
V: TRBV27
CDR3: CASSTRDRGLSSSYEQYF

J: TRBJ1-6
V: TRBV7-6
CDR3: CASSLTAPYNSPLHF

J: TRBJ1-5
V: TRBV7-2
CDR3: CATDQTGGQSSNQPQHF

J: TRBJ2-1
V: TRBV12-5
CDR3: CASGYSGRNEQFF

J: TRBJ2-3
V: TRBV12-3/TRBV12-4
CDR3: CASSLRAGTDTQYF

J: TRBJ2-7
V: TRBV7-8
CDR3: CASGTSGSNEQYF

J: TRBJ2-1
V: TRBV6-2/TRBV6-3
CDR3: CASSVLAGNEQFF

J: TRBJ2-3
V: TRBV20-1
CDR3: CSAKLTGGPGDTQYF

J: TRBJ2-1
V: TRBV4-2
CDR3: CASSQEEATAGSYNEQFF

J: TRBJ1-2
V: TRBV13
CDR3: CASSRETGNQGYTF

J: TRBJ2-1
V: TRBV7-9
CDR3: CASSSPRGQGKGEQFF

J: TRBJ2-5
V: TRBV12-3/TRBV12-4
CDR3: CASRSLGVGEETQYF

J: TRBJ2-1
V: TRBV7-3
CDR3: CASSPTSGSGNEQFF

J: TRBJ2-1
V: TRBV20-1
CDR3: CSARDPSYYNEQFF

J: TRBJ1-5
V: TRBV5-1
CDR3: CASSLSEGNQPQHF

J: TRBJ1-2
V: TRBV4-1
CDR3: CATTGGGGYTF

J: TRBJ2-3
V: TRBV20-1
CDR3: CSASRTSGSSDTQYF

J: TRBJ2-3
V: TRBV9
CDR3: CASSVGILAPDTQYF

J: TRBJ1-3
V: TRBV29-1
CDR3: CSVEAGSSGNTIYF

J: TRBJ1-2
V: TRBV29-1
CDR3: CSVEVRDHYGYTF

J: TRBJ2-3
V: TRBV7-9
CDR3: CASSAPGGTDTQYF

J: TRBJ2-2
V: TRBV2
CDR3: CASVPSGSGGELFF

J: TRBJ2-7
V: TRBV7-9
CDR3: CASSFSSGLAGVREQYF

J: TRBJ1-5
V: TRBV11-2
CDR3: CASSLNLEGAQPQHF

J: TRBJ2-1
V: TRBV7-8
CDR3: CASSLRLHNEQFF

J: TRBJ2-7
V: TRBV27
CDR3: CASSSLMGQGGEQYF

J: TRBJ2-1
V: TRBV6-1
CDR3: CASSERQVTYNEQFF

J: TRBJ2-7
V: TRBV16
CDR3: CASSQTGIHEQYF

J: TRBJ2-1
V: TRBV27
CDR3: CASMGLAGQNEQFF

J: TRBJ2-1
V: TRBV4-1
CDR3: CASSQGELAFYNEQFF

J: TRBJ2-3
V: TRBV4-1
CDR3: CASSQEIIGGGTDTQYF

J: TRBJ2-1
V: TRBV7-9
CDR3: CGSLRGLDDEQFF

J: TRBJ1-1
V: TRBV6-5
CDR3: CASSYSATMNTEAFF

J: TRBJ1-2
V: TRBV29-1
CDR3: CSVVGEQGSYGYTF

J: TRBJ1-3
V: TRBV7-6
CDR3: CASSSRLTGSTGNTIYF

J: TRBJ1-4
V: TRBV15
CDR3: CATSSGTGSIEKLFF

J: TRBJ2-1
V: TRBV7-2
CDR3: CASSLVWGDRGNNEQFF

J: TRBJ1-1
V: TRBV7-8
CDR3: CASRLDSGTEAFF

J: TRBJ2-3
V: TRBV27
CDR3: CATPGQATDTQYF

J: TRBJ2-2
V: TRBV7-3
CDR3: CASSLNPGGPNTGELFF

J: TRBJ2-1
V: TRBV20-1
CDR3: CSASSGTGIYNEQFF

J: TRBJ1-1
V: TRBV27
CDR3: CASRSGQGDTEAFF

J: TRBJ2-1
V: TRBV5-1
CDR3: CASSLVPFQRDWENEQFF

J: TRBJ2-7
V: TRBV7-2
CDR3: CASSRSTSGRAEQYF

J: TRBJ2-1
V: TRBV20-1
CDR3: CSASQISPTYNEQFF

J: TRBJ2-5
V: TRBV7-8
CDR3: CASSLGLVSGAETQYF

J: TRBJ2-3
V: TRBV13
CDR3: CASSLSAREDTQYF

J: TRBJ2-6
V: TRBV29-1
CDR3: CSVGDPPIDSGANVLTF

J: TRBJ2-1
V: TRBV30
CDR3: CAWSRGQGAVEQFF

J: TRBJ2-5
V: TRBV6-5
CDR3: CASSYGTGRYQETQYF

J: TRBJ1-5
V: TRBV12-3/TRBV12-4
CDR3: CASSSQEGSGNQPQHF

J: TRBJ1-1
V: TRBV13
CDR3: CASTRMPGQGNTEAFF

J: TRBJ2-7
V: TRBV27
CDR3: CASSLYGGGWYEQYF